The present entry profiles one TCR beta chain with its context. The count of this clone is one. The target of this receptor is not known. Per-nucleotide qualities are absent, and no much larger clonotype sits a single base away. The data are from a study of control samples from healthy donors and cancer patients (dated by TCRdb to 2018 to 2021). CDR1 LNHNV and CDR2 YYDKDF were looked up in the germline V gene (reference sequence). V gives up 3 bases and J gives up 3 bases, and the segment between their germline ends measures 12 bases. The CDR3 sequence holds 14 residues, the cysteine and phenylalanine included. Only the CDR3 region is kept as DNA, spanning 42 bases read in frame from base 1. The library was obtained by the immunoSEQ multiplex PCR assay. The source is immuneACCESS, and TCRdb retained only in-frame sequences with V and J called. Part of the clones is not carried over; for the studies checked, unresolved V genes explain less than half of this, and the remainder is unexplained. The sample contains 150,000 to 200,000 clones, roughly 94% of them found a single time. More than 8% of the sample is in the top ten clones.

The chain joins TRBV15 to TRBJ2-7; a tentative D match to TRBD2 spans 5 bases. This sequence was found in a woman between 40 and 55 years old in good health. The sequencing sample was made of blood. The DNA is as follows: TGTGCCACCAGCAGGAGAGGGTGGGACTACGAGCAGTACTTC. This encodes CATSRRGWDYEQYF.